This T cell receptor beta chain was sequenced for a study of post-analysis software for immune sequencing data. Overall study results and limits: Normalized Chao1 diversity was significantly reduced in patients versus controls.

This clonotype was picked up many times. Its cognate antigen is unknown. Unique molecular identifiers tagged the TCR beta cDNA libraries. TCRdb used MiXCR to reprocess the PCR reads, holding one entry per CDR3 protein. The sample includes roughly 430,000 distinct CDR3 sequences, less than 40% of them seen just once. This TCR was sampled from a girl aged 2 to 9 with multiple sclerosis. The material sequenced was blood.

The CDR3 reads CSVVHREGYEQYF. The CDR3 region has the DNA TGCAGCGTTGTCCACAGGGAGGGCTACGAGCAGTACTTC. J is TRBJ2-7 and V is TRBV29-1, with a weak D call TRBD2 (7 bases). In germline, CDR1 is SQVTM, CDR2 ANQGSEA. The CDR3 loop spans 13 amino acids. V was pared by 4 bases and J by 3 bases, with 13 bases between.